The 3 T cell receptor beta chains below were found in one sample sequenced in a study of control samples from healthy donors and cancer patients. The assay was immunoSEQ multiplex PCR, and TCRdb's table has in-frame clones only and misses some. The sample holds about 120,000 clones, about nine tenths seen once. Specimen: blood. Source of these receptors: a middle-aged man in good health.

The rearrangement links TRBV30 to TRBJ1-1; D is perhaps TRBD1 (5 bases). Looked up from germline, CDR1 is GTSNPN and CDR2 is SVGIG (reference sequence). V lost 2 bases, J lost 6 bases, and 16 bases lay in between. The CDR3 runs 14 residues. CDR3 region: CAWSNQGGRAEAFF. The CDR3 DNA sequence: TGTGCCTGGAGTAACCAGGGAGGGAGGGCTGAAGCTTTCTTT.

This clone occurred once. The CDR3 is CASSFSRGGLHEQFF. For the CDR3, the DNA is TGTGCCAGCAGCTTTTCAAGGGGAGGGCTACATGAGCAGTTCTTC. The V call is TRBV11-3, the J call TRBJ2-1, with 7 bases that match TRBD2. The CDR3 length is 15 residues. V lost 3 bases and J lost 8; bases outside the gene matches: 10. From germline, CDR1 is SGHNT and CDR2 YENEEA.

In DNA, the CDR3 is TGTGCCAGCCGCAACACAGATACGCAGTATTTT. Its translation: CASRNTDTQYF. The chain has TRBV2 and TRBJ2-3; D call uncertain. CDR1 and CDR2 (germline): SNHLY, FYNNEI. The CDR3 loop spans 11 amino acids. Deletions cut 8 bases from V and 2 bases from J, with 5 bases between. Using reference TRBV2 and TRBJ2-3 for the parts outside the CDR3, the full variable domain is EPEVTQTPSHQVTQMGQEVILRCVPISNHLYFYWYRQILGQKVEFLVSFYNNEISEKSEIFDDQFSVERPDGSNFTLKIRSTKLEDSAMYFCASRNTDTQYFGPGTRLTVL.